Below, 2 T cell receptor beta chains from the same sample are listed, as sequenced in a study of blood T cell repertoires in COVID-19. Generated by immunoSEQ multiplex PCR, the TCRdb table keeps only in-frame clones and is missing some. Of 150,000 to 200,000 clones in the sample, approximately 88% were seen once. Sequences were obtained from PBMCs or T cells enriched from blood (not recorded which). Source of these receptors: a woman aged 18-35 years who had recovered from COVID-19.

This sequence joins TRBV28 and TRBJ2-5; TRBD1 aligns across 9 bases. Germline-derived CDR1 and CDR2 are MDHEN and SYDVKM. This CDR3 is built from 14 residues. V lost 11 bases, J lost 4 bases, and 11 bases stayed unmatched. The CDR3 here is CASKAATGGETQYF. The CDR3 coding sequence is TGTGCCTCAAAGGCGGCGACAGGGGGAGAGACCCAGTACTTC.

The sample holds one count of this clone. The chain employs TRBV20-1 and TRBJ1-2; D is unresolved. Germline V gives CDR1 DFQATT, CDR2 SNEGSKA (reference sequence). With 6 bases removed from V and 1 base from J, the gap between germline ends came to 6 bases. The CDR3 runs 11 residues. The CDR3 nucleotides read TGCAGTGCCGGTTATAACTATGGCTACACCTTC. Amino acid sequence: CSAGYNYGYTF.